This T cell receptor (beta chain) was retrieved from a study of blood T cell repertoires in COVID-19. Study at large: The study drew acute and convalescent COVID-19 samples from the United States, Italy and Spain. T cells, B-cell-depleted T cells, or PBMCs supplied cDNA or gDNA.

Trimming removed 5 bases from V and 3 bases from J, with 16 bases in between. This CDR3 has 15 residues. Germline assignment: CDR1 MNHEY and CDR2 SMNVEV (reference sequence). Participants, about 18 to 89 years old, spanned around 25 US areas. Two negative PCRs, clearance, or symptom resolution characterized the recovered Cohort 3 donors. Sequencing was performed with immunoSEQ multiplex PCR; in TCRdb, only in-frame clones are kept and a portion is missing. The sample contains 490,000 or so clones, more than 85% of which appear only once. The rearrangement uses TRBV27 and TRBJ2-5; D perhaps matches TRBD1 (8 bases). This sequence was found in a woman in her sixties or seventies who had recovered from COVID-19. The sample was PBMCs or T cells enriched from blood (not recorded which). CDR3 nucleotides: TGTGCCAGCAGTCCCTACAGGGGGGGGGAAGAGACCCAGTACTTC. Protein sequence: CASSPYRGGEETQYF.